This entry lists 5 T cell receptor beta chains sequenced from one sample in a study of cytomegalovirus exposure and HLA in healthy donors. The PCR ran on 60 Vbeta and 13 Jbeta primers. Sequencing used immunoSEQ multiplex PCR; TCRdb keeps in-frame clones, though not all of them. The sample holds about 140,000 clones, 84% seen once. The sample comprised PBMCs. Receptors originate from a boy aged 2 to 10 in good health and CMV-seronegative.

The chain carries TRBV2 and TRBJ2-7; tentatively, D is TRBD2 (6 bases). The CDR3 spans 15 residues. The V gene lost 7 bases and the J gene lost 6 bases, with 22 bases spanning the gap. CDR1 and CDR2 (germline): SNHLY, FYNNEI. CDR3 protein: CASTRWREGAREQYF. The CDR3 DNA sequence: TGTGCCAGCACCAGGTGGAGGGAAGGGGCCCGCGAGCAGTACTTC.

V usage is TRBV9 and J usage is TRBJ2-1; 8 nucleotides match TRBD2. Germline V lookup: CDR1 SGDLS, CDR2 YYNGEE. The CDR3 runs to 15 residues. After removal of 0 bases from V and 7 bases from J, the junction contained 6 bases not matched to a gene. The CDR3 spells CASSVVGTSLNEQFF. The CDR3 nucleotides read TGTGCCAGCAGCGTAGTAGGGACTAGTCTTAATGAGCAGTTCTTC.

The V gene is TRBV5-1, the J gene TRBJ2-7, with D possibly being TRBD2 (5 bases). The length of the CDR3 is 16 residues. Germline CDR1 is SGHRS and CDR2 is YFSETQ. V lost 4 bases to trimming and J lost 4 bases, with 21 bases between them. CDR3 nucleotide sequence: TGCGCCAGCAGCCCCTTAATCAGTGAGACTACGTACGAGCAGTACTTC. Its protein is CASSPLISETTYEQYF.

This chain uses TRBV18 with TRBJ1-6, with 10 positions matching TRBD1. CDR3 length: 15 residues. Per germline, CDR1 KGHSH and CDR2 LQKENI. Trimming at V came to 3 bases and at J to 8 bases, leaving 4 bases not matched to a gene. CDR3 nucleotides: TGTGCCAGCTCACCCCGGACAGGGGGAGATTCACCCCTCCACTTT. Translating gives CASSPRTGGDSPLHF.

This clone was detected only a few times. The chain couples TRBV5-4 to TRBJ1-1; D unclear. The germline CDR1 and CDR2 sequences are SGHNT and YYREEE (reference sequence). The CDR3 length is 13 residues. Trimming took 1 base from V and 10 from J, leaving 14 bases between them. The CDR3 spells CASSLTNPGRAFF. The CDR3 DNA reads as TGTGCCAGCAGCTTGACGAACCCGGGGAGAGCTTTCTTT.